A single sample gave rise to the 3 T cell receptor beta chains below, sequenced in a study of graft-versus-host responses after intestinal transplantation. These TCRs' antigens remain unknown. Measured with immunoSEQ multiplex PCR; TCRdb has only the in-frame clones, and not every one. This table holds about 130,000 clones, approximately 94% found once. The input for sequencing was unstimulated CD4+ T cells sorted from spleen or lymph node cells, taken before intestinal transplant. These receptors all stem from a human donor who received an intestinal transplant.

The rearrangement joins TRBV5-1 to TRBJ1-1; D is undetermined. Trimming stripped 4 bases from V and 4 bases from J, with 11 bases between. The CDR3 has 13 amino acids. From germline, CDR1 is SGHRS and CDR2 YFSETQ. Written as DNA, the CDR3 is TGCGCCAGCAGCGTTGACCTGCTCACTGAAGCTTTCTTT. Translated, it gives CASSVDLLTEAFF.

The V call is TRBV19, the J call TRBJ2-7, with 8 positions matching TRBD1. The CDR3 spans 18 residues. Germline trimming cut 7 bases from V and 1 base from J; bases unmatched to any gene: 18. In germline, CDR1 is LNHDA, CDR2 SQIVND (reference sequence). CDR3 protein: CASNPGGVYRPDSYEQYF. The CDR3 DNA sequence: TGTGCCAGTAACCCAGGGGGCGTATATCGCCCTGATTCCTACGAGCAGTACTTC.

In its sample, this clone was seen once. The chain couples TRBV11-3 to TRBJ2-4; the D gene is possibly TRBD2 (6 bases). This CDR3 has 16 amino acids. Trimming pared 2 bases from V and 0 bases from J, leaving 11 bases between. CDR1 is SGHNT and CDR2 is YENEEA in the germline V gene. The chain's CDR3 is CASSLRESLAKNIQYF. CDR3 sequence (DNA): TGTGCCAGCAGCTTACGGGAGAGCCTAGCCAAAAACATTCAGTACTTC. The entire variable domain, with the rest obtained from reference TRBV11-3 and TRBJ2-4, is as follows: EAGVVQSPRYKIIEKKQPVAFWCNPISGHNTLYWYLQNLGQGPELLIRYENEEAVDDSQLPKDRFSAERLKGVDSTLKIQPAELGDSAVYLCASSLRESLAKNIQYFGAGTRLSVL.